This T cell receptor beta chain was recovered during a study of radiation and T cells in renal cell carcinoma. Study-level points and caveats: From baseline, blood top tumor clonotypes peaked at 2 weeks post-radiation. Without pretreatment biopsies, baseline tumor clonotype presence was undetermined.

V gave up 1 base and J gave up 6 bases, with 7 bases separating them. Per the germline V gene, CDR1 is GTSNPN and CDR2 is SVGIG (reference sequence). There are 11 residues in the CDR3. Stated time point: blood 4 weeks post-SBRT, at nephrectomy. Described treatment: 15 Gy SBRT to primary tumor, nephrectomy 4 weeks later. Nephrectomy followed 15 Gy stereotactic body radiation by 4 weeks. Blood was sampled at baseline, 2 weeks and 4 weeks after SBRT. Repertoires were generated with immunoSEQ multiplex PCR, while TCRdb's copy carries only in-frame clones and drops some. The sample shows approximately 170,000 clones, about nine tenths of them seen only once. As regards this clone: The antigen remains undetermined.

The chain employs TRBV30 and TRBJ2-7; TRBD2 might be the D (6 bases). The TCR originated in a woman between 45 and 65 years old with renal cell carcinoma. Sequenced here: blood, sampled from a patient whose treatment included radiotherapy and nephrectomy. CDR3 sequence (DNA): TGTGCCTGGAGTGGCGGGGCCGAGCAGTACTTC. Amino acid sequence: CAWSGGAEQYF.